This entry features one T cell receptor beta chain sequence. Its cognate antigen is unknown. This record comes from a study of T cell clones after liver transplantation. Study-level information: TCRbeta sequencing after a pre-transplant mixed lymphocyte reaction identified graft-donor-reactive clones, later tracked in post-transplant blood. Findings of the study overall: In a couple of subjects, few donor cells limited the measurable donor-reactive repertoire.

Libraries were prepared by immunoSEQ multiplex PCR; TCRdb keeps only in-frame clonotypes and omits some of them. Found here are 5,500 to 8,500 clones, about three quarters of them singletons; the top ten hold over 25%. Trimming removed 3 bases from V and 9 bases from J, with 12 bases in between. CDR3 length equals 13 residues. Germline CDR1 and CDR2: MDHEN and SYDVKM. The receptor was derived from a human donor who received a liver transplant. The material sequenced was CD8+ T cells from blood, taken before liver transplant. The rearrangement links TRBV28 to TRBJ2-1; no definite D call. CDR3 residues: CASSLTLTGEQFF. The CDR3 DNA sequence: TGTGCCAGCAGTTTGACTTTAACGGGTGAGCAGTTCTTC.